The entry below gives a single T cell receptor beta chain sequence along with its context. Its antigen is unidentified. The data originate from a study of shared clonotypes between healthy human individuals. The germline V gene encodes CDR1 SGHAT and CDR2 FQDESV (reference sequence). V dropped 5 bases and J dropped 2 bases, with 9 bases sitting between them. This CDR3 spans 13 amino acids. Study-level points and caveats: An effect of sequencing depth on clonotype sharing among donors was expected.

Sequencing was at deep level. Method: immunoSEQ multiplex PCR; TCRdb's copy keeps in-frame clones and lacks some. Of hundreds of thousands of clones listed, roughly three quarters are singletons. V is TRBV11-1 and J is TRBJ1-2; D remains ambiguous. Sequences were obtained from PBMCs. The sequence came from a woman between 35 and 50 years old in good health. Some clones in this sample may be carry-over from other donors' samples. CDR3 DNA sequence: TGTGCCAGCAGCCTAGATTTGAACTATGGCTACACCTTC. Translated, it gives CASSLDLNYGYTF.